This TCR beta chain was recovered during a study of T cell changes during pregnancy in multiple sclerosis. Repertoires were generated with immunoSEQ multiplex PCR, while TCRdb's copy carries only in-frame clones and drops some. This table has about 32,000 clones, approximately 94% appearing once. Per the germline V gene, CDR1 is SGHDT and CDR2 is YYEEEE. Trimming took off 1 base at V and 2 bases at J, with 13 bases between the two ends. The CDR3 is made up of 15 amino acids. This clonotype was obtained from a female donor with multiple sclerosis, enrolled in a pregnancy study. The sample consisted of CD4+ T cells from peripheral blood mononuclear cells, taken in the second trimester of pregnancy. This rearrangement joins TRBV5-6 to TRBJ2-7; possible D gene TRBD2, 6 bases. Written as DNA, the CDR3 is TGTGCCAGCAGCTTGAGTGGGACTGGCGCCTACGAGCAGTACTTC. Encoded protein: CASSLSGTGAYEQYF.